What follows are 26 T cell receptor beta chains derived from one specimen sequenced in a study of blood T cells in healthy people across ages. The second PCR ran roughly 7 to 11 cycles with a sample-barcoded 5' primer and J-beta primers. TCRdb re-called the 5' RACE reads with MiXCR, one entry per CDR3 protein. The sample holds more than 650,000 distinct CDR3 sequences; roughly 25% are singletons and the top ten take 2.5% to 3.5%. This same sample was also taken into another study, of T cells of mothers and their children.

The sequenced sample consisted of blood. These receptors were obtained from a boy younger than 18 in good health.

This chain connects TRBV7-9 to TRBJ1-1; D gene unclear. V was pared by 1 base and J by 8 bases, with 11 bases between. From germline, CDR1 is SEHNR and CDR2 FQNEAQ (reference sequence). This CDR3 has 13 residues. The CDR3 here is CASSLGSTGEAFF. CDR3 coding DNA: TGTGCCAGCAGCTTAGGCTCTACGGGAGAAGCTTTCTTT.

This chain uses TRBV2 with TRBJ1-1, with D hard to call. V lost 8 bases to trimming and J lost 0 bases, with 7 bases between them. The CDR3 spans 12 residues. The germline V gene encodes CDR1 SNHLY and CDR2 FYNNEI. This chain's CDR3 is CASGQVNTEAFF. CDR3 DNA: TGTGCCAGCGGTCAGGTGAACACTGAAGCTTTCTTT.

The V gene is TRBV3-1, the J gene TRBJ1-2; D unresolved. Germline V gene sequence: CDR1 LGHDT, CDR2 YNNKEL (reference sequence). Trimming removed 2 bases from V and 4 bases from J, with 14 bases in between. CDR3 size: 15 residues. CDR3 sequence (DNA): TGTGCCAGCAGCCAACTTTCGCTACCAAGCTATGGCTACACCTTC. Its protein product is CASSQLSLPSYGYTF.

V usage is TRBV7-3 and J usage is TRBJ2-2, with no clear D. The germline V gene encodes CDR1 SGHTA and CDR2 FQGTGA. V lost 5 bases, J lost 1 base, and 8 bases lay in between. This CDR3 region has 14 residues. The CDR3 region is CASSRQMNTGELFF. CDR3 sequence (DNA): TGTGCCAGCAGCCGTCAGATGAACACCGGGGAGCTGTTTTTT.

This clonotype was recorded a few times. J is TRBJ1-3 and V is TRBV18; no firm D call. V lost 6 bases and J lost 1, with 19 bases in between. There are 17 residues in the CDR3. Looked up from germline, CDR1 is KGHSH and CDR2 is LQKENI. The CDR3 here is CASSREQSGGSGNTIYF. CDR3 coding DNA: TGTGCCAGCTCCCGTGAACAGTCGGGCGGGTCTGGAAACACCATATATTTT.

This clonotype appeared a single time. A read error is likely, as this CDR3 ends without the conserved phenylalanine or tryptophan. V usage is TRBV20-1 and J usage is TRBJ2-5; D remains unclear. CDR1 is DFQATT and CDR2 is SNEGSKA in the germline V gene (reference sequence). The CDR3 contains 14 residues. V was pared by 0 bases and J by 4 bases, with 12 bases between. CDR3 sequence: CSAREPTGVETQYL. DNA of the CDR3: TGCAGTGCTAGAGAGCCGACTGGGGTAGAGACCCAGTACCTC.

This chain links TRBV4-2 with TRBJ2-2, with 8 bases fitting TRBD2. The V and J ends lost 0 bases and 1 base, in that order; junction bases with no gene match: 4. Per the germline V gene, CDR1 is LGHNA and CDR2 is YNFKEQ. This CDR3 region has 17 residues. CDR3 DNA sequence: TGTGCCAGCAGCCAAGATGAGAGCGGGGGGAACACCGGGGAGCTGTTTTTT. Encoded protein: CASSQDESGGNTGELFF.

The chain combines TRBV3-1 with TRBJ1-3, with D unresolved. Looked up from germline, CDR1 is LGHDT and CDR2 is YNNKEL (reference sequence). The length of the CDR3 is 15 residues. Trimming left V 0 bases short and J 7 bases short, with 13 bases between. The CDR3 DNA reads TGTGCCAGCAGCCAAGATCGCAGGAGACGGAACACCATATATTTT. Its translation is CASSQDRRRRNTIYF.

This clonotype turned up a few times. V is TRBV12-3 or TRBV12-4 and J is TRBJ1-2; 7 nucleotides line up with TRBD1. The CDR3 loop spans 15 amino acids. The ends lost 2 bases at V and 5 bases at J; junction bases unmatched: 8. The CDR3 bases are TGTGCCAGCAGTTTAATCGGGGACAGACTTTATGGCTACACCTTC. Translation: CASSLIGDRLYGYTF.

The chain joins TRBV18 to TRBJ2-7; D call uncertain. Germline V CDR1 and CDR2: KGHSH, LQKENI. Trimming took 2 bases from V and 3 from J, leaving 20 bases between them. The CDR3 runs 17 residues. In nucleotides, the CDR3 is TGTGCCAGCTCACCAGGGCAGCCTCGCGAGTTATTCTACGAGCAGTACTTC. This sequence encodes CASSPGQPRELFYEQYF.

Only a few counts were recorded for this clonotype. This chain connects TRBV29-1 to TRBJ1-2; D remains unclear. This CDR3 contains 12 residues. V was pared by 7 bases and J by 8 bases, with 17 bases between. CDR1 is SQVTM and CDR2 is ANQGSEA in the germline V gene. This chain's CDR3 is CSGEGSPRGYTF. The CDR3 DNA is TGCAGCGGAGAAGGGTCTCCGAGAGGCTACACCTTC.

The sample holds a few counts of this clonotype. This chain uses TRBV2 with TRBJ1-4, with 9 bases lining up with TRBD1. The CDR3 totals 15 residues. CDR1 is SNHLY, CDR2 FYNNEI, per germline. After removal of 3 bases from V and 10 bases from J, the junction contained 9 bases not matched to a gene. The CDR3 DNA is TGTGCCAGCAGTGATAGAGACGGACAGGGGCGAAAACTGTTTTTT. Translating it yields CASSDRDGQGRKLFF.

The chain couples TRBV3-1 to TRBJ1-1; D not certain. This CDR3 spans 14 amino acids. Germline values: CDR1 LGHDT, CDR2 YNNKEL (reference sequence). V was trimmed by 4 bases and J by 8 bases, leaving 17 bases between them. CDR3 coding DNA: TGTGCCAGCAGCCCCTCTACCGCACTAGGCGAAGCTTTCTTT. This translates into CASSPSTALGEAFF.

The CDR3 bases are TGTGCCGCCGTGGACAGTTCTTACAATGAGCAGTTCTTC. This gives the protein CAAVDSSYNEQFF. The V gene is TRBV10-3, the J gene TRBJ2-1; tentative D call: TRBD1 (6 bases). CDR3 size: 13 residues. In germline, CDR1 is ENHRY, CDR2 SYGVKD. Trimming removed 11 bases from V and 4 bases from J, with 15 bases in between.

V usage is TRBV7-9 and J usage is TRBJ1-1; 7 bases align to TRBD1. From germline, CDR1 is SEHNR and CDR2 FQNEAQ (reference sequence). Germline trimming cut 5 bases from V and 4 bases from J; bases unmatched to any gene: 10. The CDR3 is made up of 15 amino acids. As DNA, the CDR3 is TGTGCCAGCAGCCGTATAACAGGGGTTAGCACTGAAGCTTTCTTT. Protein sequence: CASSRITGVSTEAFF.

The V and J genes are TRBV7-2 and TRBJ1-5; no definite D call. Germline V gives CDR1 SGHTA, CDR2 FQGNSA. V lost 5 bases, J lost 3 bases, and 14 bases lay in between. CDR3 length equals 15 residues. The CDR3 DNA follows: TGTGCCAGCAGCCAAGCGAAGGCAGTCAATCAGCCCCAGCATTTT. Protein product: CASSQAKAVNQPQHF. Variable domain in full (rest from reference TRBV7-2 and TRBJ1-5): GAGVSQSPSNKVTEKGKDVELRCDPISGHTALYWYRQSLGQGLEFLIYFQGNSAPDKSGLPSDRFSAERTGGSVSTLTIQRTQQEDSAVYLCASSQAKAVNQPQHFGDGTRLSIL.

This clonotype was found a few times. The chain links TRBV5-1 to TRBJ2-5; D may be TRBD1 or TRBD2 (5 bases each). This CDR3 comprises 15 residues. Germline V gene lookup returns CDR1 SGHRS and CDR2 YFSETQ. Between the trimmed V and J ends, which lost 0 bases and 7 bases, there was a span of 16 bases. CDR3 sequence (DNA): TGCGCCAGCAGCTTGGGGACACGGGATACGGTGACCCAGTACTTC. Residues: CASSLGTRDTVTQYF.

V and J are TRBV20-1 and TRBJ2-1, with D tentatively TRBD1 (6 bases). The end of the DNA fits TRBJ2-7 better, so the J call may be wrong. CDR3 size: 14 residues. Germline assignment: CDR1 DFQATT and CDR2 SNEGSKA (reference sequence). The CDR3 nucleotides are TGCAGTGCTAGAGATGAGGGGGTCTCCTACGAGCAGTACTTC. This encodes CSARDEGVSYEQYF.

The V call is TRBV4-2, the J call TRBJ2-1, with D maybe TRBD2 (6 bases). Trimming pared 5 bases from V and 0 bases from J, leaving 14 bases between. Germline CDR1 LGHNA, CDR2 YNFKEQ. The CDR3 runs to 16 residues. CDR3 residues: CASSNKGLGSYNEQFF. Written as DNA, the CDR3 is TGTGCCAGCAGCAATAAGGGACTGGGCTCCTACAATGAGCAGTTCTTC.

The J gene is TRBJ2-3, the V gene TRBV5-5, with a tentative D call TRBD2 (5 bases). Trimming stripped 4 bases from V and 4 bases from J, with 19 bases between. There are 16 residues in the CDR3. The germline gives CDR1 SGHKS, CDR2 YYEKEE (reference sequence). CDR3 DNA: TGTGCCAGCAGCCCTCGGGGTGGGAGTAGTGCAGATACGCAGTATTTT. Protein: CASSPRGGSSADTQYF.

This clonotype occurred a few times. CDR3 nucleotides: TGTGCCAGCAGCCTCGGGGGGTATTACAATGAGCAGTTCTTC. It codes for CASSLGGYYNEQFF. The chain employs TRBV11-3 and TRBJ2-1; 7 nucleotides agree with TRBD2. The CDR3 runs 14 residues. The V segment lost 5 bases and the J segment 4 bases; nucleotides outside the gene matches: 5. CDR1 is SGHNT and CDR2 is YENEEA in the germline V gene.

V and J are TRBV30 and TRBJ1-4; D unresolved. CDR1 and CDR2 from the germline V gene are GTSNPN and SVGIG (reference sequence). This CDR3 contains 13 residues. V lost 3 bases and J 5 bases, leaving 10 bases between the germline ends. As DNA, the CDR3 is TGTGCCTGGAGAAACAGCCTGAATGAAAAACTGTTTTTT. It specifies CAWRNSLNEKLFF.

This clonotype came up a few times. This chain links TRBV10-3 with TRBJ1-4, with no clear D. CDR1 is ENHRY, CDR2 SYGVKD, per germline. The CDR3 is 14 amino acids. V was cut by 0 bases and J by 8 bases, with 10 bases left in between. The CDR3 bases are TGTGCCATCAGTGAGTCGATAGTACAGGAAAAACTGTTTTTT. Its protein is CAISESIVQEKLFF.

This clonotype was counted only a few times. The chain recombines TRBV5-1 with TRBJ2-5, with 7 bases matching TRBD1. The CDR3 runs 16 residues. Trimming took 0 bases from V and 3 from J; bases not matched to a gene: 8. Germline assignment: CDR1 SGHRS and CDR2 YFSETQ. CDR3 sequence: CASSLVKGALEETQYF. In nucleotides, the CDR3 is TGCGCCAGCAGCTTGGTTAAGGGGGCTTTGGAAGAGACCCAGTACTTC.

J is TRBJ1-1 and V is TRBV4-3; no firm D call. The CDR3 is 15 residues long. Trimming shortened V by 0 bases and J by 1 base, and 9 bases separated the two germline ends. Germline lookup yields CDR1 LGHNA and CDR2 YSLEER. The CDR3 reads CASSQEEPRNTEAFF. The CDR3 nucleotides read TGCGCCAGCAGCCAAGAAGAACCGAGGAACACTGAAGCTTTCTTT.

A few counts support this clonotype. This rearrangement joins TRBV30 to TRBJ1-2; 7 bases agree with TRBD1. Trimming took 8 bases from V and 4 from J; bases not matched to a gene: 7. Germline V gene sequence: CDR1 GTSNPN, CDR2 SVGIG (reference sequence). The CDR3 consists of 12 residues. Here the CDR3 DNA reads TGTGCCAGGGACAGCCTCATCTATGGCTACACCTTC. Protein product: CARDSLIYGYTF.